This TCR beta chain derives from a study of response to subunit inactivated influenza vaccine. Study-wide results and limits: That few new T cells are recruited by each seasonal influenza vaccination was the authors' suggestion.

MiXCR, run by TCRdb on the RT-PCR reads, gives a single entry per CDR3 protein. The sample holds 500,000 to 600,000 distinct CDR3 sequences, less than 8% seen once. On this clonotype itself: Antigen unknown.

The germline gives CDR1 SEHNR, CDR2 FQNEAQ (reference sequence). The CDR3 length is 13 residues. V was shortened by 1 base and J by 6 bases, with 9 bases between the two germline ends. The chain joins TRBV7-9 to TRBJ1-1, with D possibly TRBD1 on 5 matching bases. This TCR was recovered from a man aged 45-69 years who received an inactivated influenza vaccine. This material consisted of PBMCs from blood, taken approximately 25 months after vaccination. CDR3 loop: CASSLGGGAEAFF. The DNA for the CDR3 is TGTGCCAGCAGCTTAGGGGGGGGGGCTGAAGCTTTCTTT.